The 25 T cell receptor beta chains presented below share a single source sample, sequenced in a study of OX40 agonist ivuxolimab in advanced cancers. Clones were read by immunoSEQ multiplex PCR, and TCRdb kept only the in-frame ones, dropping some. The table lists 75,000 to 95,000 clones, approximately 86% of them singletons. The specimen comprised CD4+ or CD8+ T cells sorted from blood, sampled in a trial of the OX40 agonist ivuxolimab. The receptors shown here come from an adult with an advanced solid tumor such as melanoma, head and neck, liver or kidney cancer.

CDR3 nucleotides: TGTGCCAGCAGTCGTGGGACATTGGGCTACGAGCAGTACGTC. As protein: CASSRGTLGYEQYV. The chain has TRBV28 and TRBJ2-7; TRBD1 might be the D (6 bases). The germline CDR1 and CDR2 sequences are MDHEN and SYDVKM. V lost 5 bases to trimming and J lost 3 bases, with 14 bases between them. CDR3 length equals 14 residues.

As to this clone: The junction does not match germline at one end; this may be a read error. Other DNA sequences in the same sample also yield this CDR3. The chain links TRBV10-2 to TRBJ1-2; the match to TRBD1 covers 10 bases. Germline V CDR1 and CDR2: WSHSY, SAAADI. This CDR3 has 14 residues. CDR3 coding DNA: TGCGCTAGCAGTGAGGGACAGGGGTACTATGGCTACACCTTC. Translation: CASSEGQGYYGYTF.

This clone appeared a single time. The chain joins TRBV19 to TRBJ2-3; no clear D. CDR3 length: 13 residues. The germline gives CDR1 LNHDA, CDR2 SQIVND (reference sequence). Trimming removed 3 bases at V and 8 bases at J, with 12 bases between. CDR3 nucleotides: TGTGCCAGTAGTATCGGAGCGCTCGGTACGCAGTATTTT. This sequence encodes CASSIGALGTQYF.

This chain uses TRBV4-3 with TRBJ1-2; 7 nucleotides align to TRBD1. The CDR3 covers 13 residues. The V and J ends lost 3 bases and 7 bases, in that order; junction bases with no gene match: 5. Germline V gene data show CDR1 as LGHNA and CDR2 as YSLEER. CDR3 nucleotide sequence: TGCGCCAGCAGCCACCTTCAGGGGGTTGGCTACACCTTC. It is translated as CASSHLQGVGYTF.

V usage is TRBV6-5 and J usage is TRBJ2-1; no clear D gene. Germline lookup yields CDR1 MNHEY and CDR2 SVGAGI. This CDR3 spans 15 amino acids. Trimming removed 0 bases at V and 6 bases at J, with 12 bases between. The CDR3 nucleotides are TGTGCCAGCAGTTACTCGGGGAACTGGGGCAATGAGCAGTTCTTC. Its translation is CASSYSGNWGNEQFF.

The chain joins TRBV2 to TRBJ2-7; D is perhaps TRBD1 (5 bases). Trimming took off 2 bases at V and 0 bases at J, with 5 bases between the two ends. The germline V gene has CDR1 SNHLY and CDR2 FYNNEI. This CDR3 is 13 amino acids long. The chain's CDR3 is CASSEQGSYEQYF. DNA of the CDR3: TGTGCCAGCAGTGAACAGGGCTCCTACGAGCAGTACTTC.

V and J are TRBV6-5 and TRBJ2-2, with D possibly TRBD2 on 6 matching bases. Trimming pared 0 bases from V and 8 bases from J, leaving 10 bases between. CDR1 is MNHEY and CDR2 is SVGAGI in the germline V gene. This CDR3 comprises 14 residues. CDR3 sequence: CASSYSDAGGELFF. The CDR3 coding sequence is TGTGCCAGCAGTTACTCCGACGCGGGGGGGGAGCTGTTTTTT.

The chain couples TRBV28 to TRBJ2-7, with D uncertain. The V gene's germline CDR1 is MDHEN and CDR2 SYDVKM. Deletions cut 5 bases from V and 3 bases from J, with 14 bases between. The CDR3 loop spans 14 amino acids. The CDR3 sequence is CASSIPFGGYEQYF. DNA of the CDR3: TGTGCCAGCAGTATCCCCTTCGGCGGCTACGAGCAGTACTTC.

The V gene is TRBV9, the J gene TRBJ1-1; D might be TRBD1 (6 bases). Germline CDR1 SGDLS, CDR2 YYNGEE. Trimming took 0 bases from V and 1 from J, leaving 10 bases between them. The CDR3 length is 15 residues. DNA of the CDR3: TGTGCCAGCAGCGTAGTTAGGACAGAGAACACTGAAGCTTTCTTT. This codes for CASSVVRTENTEAFF.

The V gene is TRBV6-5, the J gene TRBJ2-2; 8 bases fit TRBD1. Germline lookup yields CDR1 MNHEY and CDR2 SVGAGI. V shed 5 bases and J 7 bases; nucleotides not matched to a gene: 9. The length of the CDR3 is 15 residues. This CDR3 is CASSAGQGGVGELFF. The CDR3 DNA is TGTGCCAGCAGTGCTGGACAGGGTGGGGTCGGGGAGCTGTTTTTT.

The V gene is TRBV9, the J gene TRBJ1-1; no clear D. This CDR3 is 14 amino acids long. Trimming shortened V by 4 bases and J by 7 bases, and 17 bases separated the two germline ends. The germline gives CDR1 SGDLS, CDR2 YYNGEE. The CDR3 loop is CASSPRQAGFEAFF. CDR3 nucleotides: TGTGCCAGCAGCCCGCGACAAGCGGGGTTTGAAGCTTTCTTT.

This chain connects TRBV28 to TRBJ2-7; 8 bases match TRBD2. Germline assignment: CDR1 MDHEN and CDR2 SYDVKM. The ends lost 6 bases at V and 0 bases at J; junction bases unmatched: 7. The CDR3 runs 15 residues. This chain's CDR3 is CASSPGGASSYEQYV. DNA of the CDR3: TGTGCCAGCAGCCCCGGGGGGGCTAGCTCCTACGAGCAGTACGTC.

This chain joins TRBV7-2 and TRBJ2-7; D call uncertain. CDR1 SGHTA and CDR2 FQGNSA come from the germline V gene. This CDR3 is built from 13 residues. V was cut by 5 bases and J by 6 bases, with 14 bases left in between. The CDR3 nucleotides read TGTGCCAGCAGCGCTCAAGTAACGTCCGAGCAGTACGTC. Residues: CASSAQVTSEQYV.

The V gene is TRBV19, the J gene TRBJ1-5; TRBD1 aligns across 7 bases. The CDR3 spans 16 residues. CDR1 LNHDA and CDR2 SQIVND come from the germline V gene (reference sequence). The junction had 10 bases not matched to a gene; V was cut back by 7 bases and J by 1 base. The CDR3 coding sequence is TGTGCCAGTACCTGGGACAGTACTTTGAGCAATCAGCCCCAGCATTTT. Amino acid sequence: CASTWDSTLSNQPQHF.

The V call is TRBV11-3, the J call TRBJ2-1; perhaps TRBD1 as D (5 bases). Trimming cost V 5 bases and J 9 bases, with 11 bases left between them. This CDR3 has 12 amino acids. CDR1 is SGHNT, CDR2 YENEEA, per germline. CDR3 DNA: TGTGCCAGCAGCCTCCAGGGTAGTGAGCAGTTCTTC. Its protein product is CASSLQGSEQFF.

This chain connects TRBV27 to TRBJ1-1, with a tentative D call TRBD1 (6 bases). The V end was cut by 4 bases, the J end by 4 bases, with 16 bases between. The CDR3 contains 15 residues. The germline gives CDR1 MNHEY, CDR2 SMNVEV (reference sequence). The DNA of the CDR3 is TGTGCCAGCAGTTATGTGGGGGCGCCTGGCACTGAAGCTTTCTTT. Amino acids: CASSYVGAPGTEAFF.

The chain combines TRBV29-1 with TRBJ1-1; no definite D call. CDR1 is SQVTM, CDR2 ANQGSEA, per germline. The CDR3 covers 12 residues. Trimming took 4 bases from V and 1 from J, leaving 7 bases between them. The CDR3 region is CSVAWGNTEAFF. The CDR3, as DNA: TGCAGCGTTGCGTGGGGGAACACTGAAGCTTTCTTT.

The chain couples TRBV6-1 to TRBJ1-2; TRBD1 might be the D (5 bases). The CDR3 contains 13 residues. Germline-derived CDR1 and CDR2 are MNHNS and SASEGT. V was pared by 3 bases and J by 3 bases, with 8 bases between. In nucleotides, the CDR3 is TGTGCCAGCAGTGACGGACAAGACTATGGCTACACCTTC. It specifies CASSDGQDYGYTF.

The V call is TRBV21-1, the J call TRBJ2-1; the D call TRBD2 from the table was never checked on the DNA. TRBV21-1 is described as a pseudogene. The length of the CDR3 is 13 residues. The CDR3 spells CASSPWGRGEQFF. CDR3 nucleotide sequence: TGTGCCAGCAGCCCTTGGGGGAGGGGTGAGCAGTTCTTC.

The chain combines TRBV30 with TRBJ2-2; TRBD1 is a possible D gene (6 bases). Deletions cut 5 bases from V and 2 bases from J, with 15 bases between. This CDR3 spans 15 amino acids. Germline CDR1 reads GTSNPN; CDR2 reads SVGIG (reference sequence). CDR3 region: CAWARDTRNTGELFF. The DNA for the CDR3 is TGTGCCTGGGCCCGGGACACCCGAAACACCGGGGAGCTGTTTTTT. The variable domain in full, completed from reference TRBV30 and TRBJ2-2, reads SQTIHQWPATLVQPVGSPLSLECTVEGTSNPNLYWYRQAAGRGLQLLFYSVGIGQISSEVPQNLSASRPQDRQFILSSKKLLLSDSGFYLCAWARDTRNTGELFFGEGSRLTVL.

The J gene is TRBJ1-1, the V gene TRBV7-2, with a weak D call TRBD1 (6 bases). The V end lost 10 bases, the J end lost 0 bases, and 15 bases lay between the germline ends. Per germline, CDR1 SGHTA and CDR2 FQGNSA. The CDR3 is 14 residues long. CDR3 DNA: TGTGCCACCCTTCTCAACAGGGTGAACACTGAAGCTTTCTTT. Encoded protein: CATLLNRVNTEAFF.

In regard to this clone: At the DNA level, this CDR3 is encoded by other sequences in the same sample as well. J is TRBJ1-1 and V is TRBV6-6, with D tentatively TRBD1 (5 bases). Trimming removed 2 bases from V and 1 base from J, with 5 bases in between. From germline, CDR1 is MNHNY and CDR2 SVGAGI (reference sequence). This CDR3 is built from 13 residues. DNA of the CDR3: TGTGCCAGCAGTTACCAGGGGAACACTGAAGCTTTCTTT. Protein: CASSYQGNTEAFF.

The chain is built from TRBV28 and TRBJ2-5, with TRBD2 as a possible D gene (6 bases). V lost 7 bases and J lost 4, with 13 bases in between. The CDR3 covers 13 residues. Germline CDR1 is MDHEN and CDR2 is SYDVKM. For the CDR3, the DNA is TGTGCCAGCAAGGGCGGGGAAGGAGAGACCCAGTACTTC. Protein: CASKGGEGETQYF.

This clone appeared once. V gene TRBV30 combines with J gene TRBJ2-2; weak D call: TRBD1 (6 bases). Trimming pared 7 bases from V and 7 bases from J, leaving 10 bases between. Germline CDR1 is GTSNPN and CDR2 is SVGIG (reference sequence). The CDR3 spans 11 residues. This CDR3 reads CASQGIGELFF. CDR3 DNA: TGTGCCTCACAGGGTATCGGGGAGCTGTTTTTT.

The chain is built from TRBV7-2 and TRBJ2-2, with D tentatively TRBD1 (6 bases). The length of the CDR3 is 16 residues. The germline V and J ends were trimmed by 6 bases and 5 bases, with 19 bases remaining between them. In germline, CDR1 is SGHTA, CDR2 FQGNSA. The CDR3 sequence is CASRQPNQGFTGELFF. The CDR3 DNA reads TGTGCCAGCAGACAGCCCAATCAGGGGTTTACCGGGGAGCTGTTTTTT.